The subject of this entry is one T cell receptor (beta chain). Antigen specificity is unknown. The record originates from a study of shared clonotypes between healthy human individuals. CD45RO-negative CD8 cells positively selected for CCR7 made up the naive population, which excluded terminally differentiated effector memory CD45RA+ cells. Data came from immunoSEQ multiplex PCR; TCRdb stores just in-frame clones and leaves some out. The table has around 580,000 clones, about 98% seen once; the top ten hold 0.3%. Findings of the study overall: Clonotype sharing across several donors was observed for roughly 5% of naive CD4 clonotypes.

The CDR3 is 13 residues long. Germline lookup yields CDR1 SNHLY and CDR2 FYNNEI. The V end lost 8 bases, the J end lost 3 bases, and 11 bases lay between the germline ends. Input material: naive CD8+ T cells sorted from blood. The chain combines TRBV2 with TRBJ2-1, with D possibly called TRBD1 or TRBD2 (5 bases each). This TCR was sampled from a young man in good health. CDR3 loop: CASRDQRYNEQFF. The CDR3 DNA reads TGTGCCAGCCGGGACCAACGCTACAATGAGCAGTTCTTC.